What follows describes a single T cell receptor beta chain. The data were taken from a study of ipilimumab plus nivolumab after autologous stem cell transplantation. Trimming left V 6 bases short and J 4 bases short, with 15 bases between. This CDR3 is built from 15 residues. CDR1 MNHEY and CDR2 SVGAGI come from the germline V gene. Libraries were prepared by immunoSEQ multiplex PCR; TCRdb keeps only in-frame clonotypes and omits some of them. This sample has thousands of clones; 85% to 95% occur once, and the top ten carry approximately 1.8%. The material was PBMCs, obtained in a trial of ipilimumab plus nivolumab as post-transplant consolidation. The TCR comes from a male donor with primary mediastinal lymphoma. The genes are TRBV6-5 and TRBJ2-2, with D perhaps TRBD2 (6 bases). CDR3 protein: CASRSGDAVTGELFF. The DNA of the CDR3 is TGTGCCAGCAGGTCGGGGGACGCTGTCACCGGGGAGCTGTTTTTT.